This is a list of T cell receptor beta chains from one sample in a study of graft-versus-host responses after intestinal transplantation. Clones were read by immunoSEQ multiplex PCR, and TCRdb kept only the in-frame ones, dropping some. The sample contains roughly 45,000 clones, about 94% of which appear only once. This sample comprised PBMCs, obtained around 350 days after intestinal transplant. Source of these receptors: a human patient who received an intestinal transplant, so some T cells may come from the graft donor. Both conserved end residues are trimmed from each CDR3.

TRBJ2-3	TRBV5-1	13	ASSLDPGGQDTQY
TRBJ2-7	TRBV2	12	ATIKQVSPYEQY
TRBJ1-5	TRBV5-7	16	ASSWLNGRGGVGQPQH
TRBJ1-2	TRBV9	13	ASSPSSGDYYGYT
TRBJ1-2	TRBV6-6	13	ASSYSRGLNYGYT
TRBJ2-2	TRBV10-1	14	ASSESSGRGTGELF
TRBJ2-2	TRBV27	14	ASSLTRAVSTGELF
TRBJ1-5	TRBV9	12	ASSVGVSNQPQH
TRBJ2-7	TRBV6-1	13	ASSERTGDSYEQY
TRBJ2-1	TRBV18	12	ASSPGLGGNEQF
TRBJ2-7	TRBV5-4	11	ASSLIGSYEQY
TRBJ1-4	TRBV9	15	ASSVGASGTGNEKLF
TRBJ2-1	TRBV19	13	ASSIRDRWGHEQF
TRBJ1-5	TRBV6-1	12	ASCAADSNQPQH
TRBJ1-2	TRBV6-5	12	ASSYRNKNYGYT
TRBJ2-4	TRBV5-1	12	ASSLSGTANIQY
TRBJ1-6	TRBV27	12	ASSQGSYNSPLH
TRBJ2-3	TRBV2	14	ASSGYTARTRDTQY
TRBJ1-5	TRBV11-2	13	ASSPGQGGNQPQH
TRBJ1-2	TRBV6-1	11	ASSETEGRGYT
-	TRBV7-6	12	ASSFDRGAYEQY
TRBJ2-1	TRBV5-1	17	ASSLAGGTSGSSYNEQF
TRBJ2-7	TRBV7-6	14	ASSPRVSGGYYEQY
TRBJ2-5	TRBV11-2	16	ASSLLGAGGSLRETQY
TRBJ1-1	TRBV28	10	ASLEEGTEAF
TRBJ2-2	TRBV6-6	12	ASRTTGNAGELF
TRBJ1-4	TRBV2	13	ASRGGAPTNEKLF
TRBJ1-1	TRBV7-9	17	ASSSPGGRYWVANTEAF
TRBJ2-1	TRBV9	13	ASSPGSGAYNEQF
TRBJ2-7	TRBV5-4	13	ASSFSGFSSYEQY
TRBJ2-3	TRBV5-1	14	ASSLAGGTATDTQY
TRBJ1-3	TRBV9	13	ASSNLGGTGNTIY
TRBJ1-6	TRBV27	13	ASSLARGSHSPLH
TRBJ2-7	TRBV13	13	ASSPQLGMANEQY
TRBJ2-5	TRBV5-1	12	ASSAQGSQETQY
TRBJ2-1	TRBV4-2	18	ASSAYGTSGRRGSYNEQF
TRBJ2-5	TRBV5-1	15	ASSLDGTGDFQETQY
TRBJ1-3	TRBV6-5	12	ASTPESSGNTIY
TRBJ1-3	TRBV5-1	12	ASSSDISGNTIY
TRBJ1-2	TRBV6-6	12	ASSSMRDSGGYT
TRBJ2-5	TRBV25-1	14	ASSDWGDRGQETQY
TRBJ1-5	TRBV7-2	13	ASSSNQGSNQPQH
TRBJ2-5	TRBV6-6	10	ASRGEVETQY
TRBJ1-5	TRBV4-2	14	ASSQWWQGVDQPQH
TRBJ2-7	TRBV5-4	10	AASQDSYEQY
TRBJ2-7	TRBV6-5	10	ASSSIASEQY
TRBJ1-3	TRBV9	10	ASSPLVGTIY
TRBJ2-7	TRBV25-1	12	ASGSAGGIPEQY
TRBJ1-1	TRBV10-2	13	ASSESGGWNTEAF
TRBJ2-1	TRBV5-1	13	ASSLEALSYNEQF
TRBJ2-2	TRBV5-4	17	ASSLGLPGLPTNTGELF
TRBJ2-1	TRBV5-1	9	ASSIWNEQF
TRBJ2-6	TRBV5-4	13	ASSPSGGGANVLT
TRBJ1-5	TRBV7-6	13	ASSQGPMLNQPQH
TRBJ1-1	TRBV4-2	11	ASSLDWNTEAF
TRBJ2-7	TRBV10-3	13	AISDARGSSYEQY
TRBJ2-1	TRBV7-9	15	ASSLASGGSSYNEQF
TRBJ2-7	TRBV30	13	AWSVEDFDSYEQY